These 5 T cell receptor beta chains share one sample of origin, sequenced in a study of blood T cells in healthy people across ages (dated by TCRdb to 2013 to 2016). The library was prepared using 5' RACE. Sequencing was carried out with an Illumina HiSeq 2500. A second PCR of roughly 7 to 11 cycles was performed with a sample-barcoded 5' primer and a J-beta primer mix. TCRdb reanalyzed the raw reads on its own, using fastp at Q25 for trimming and MiXCR for clone calling, and kept in-frame beta chains. Duplicate CDR3 protein sequences are folded into a single record with the most common DNA and genes. This sample gives roughly 1,700,000 distinct CDR3 sequences in total; 28% of them show up just once. 7.7% of the sample goes to the ten largest clones. Sequenced sample: blood. The receptors derive from a woman between 25 and 40 years old in good health.

The V gene is TRBV5-6, the J gene TRBJ2-1; D not certain. CDR3 length: 12 amino acids. The germline V and J ends were trimmed by 9 bases and 7 bases, with 14 bases remaining between them. CDR1 is SGHDT, CDR2 YYEEEE, per germline. CDR3 sequence (DNA): TGTGCCACCAGTGCCCTTTCGAATGAGCAGTTCTTC. Amino acids: CATSALSNEQFF.

The V and J genes are TRBV9 and TRBJ2-1; 7 positions match TRBD2. This CDR3 comprises 15 residues. The V segment lost 0 bases and the J segment 12 bases; nucleotides outside the gene matches: 12. Germline V CDR1 and CDR2: SGDLS, YYNGEE. Written as DNA, the CDR3 is TGTGCCAGCAGCGTAGCGTCAGGGAGAAGCGGGGCGCAGTTCTTC. Translated, it gives CASSVASGRSGAQFF.

The rearrangement uses TRBV6-6 and TRBJ1-1; D unclear. Germline CDR1 reads MNHNY; CDR2 reads SVGAGI (reference sequence). This CDR3 is built from 14 residues. V lost 2 bases and J lost 11, with 18 bases in between. This chain's CDR3 is CASSYGRRRDEAFF. The CDR3 region has the DNA TGTGCCAGCAGTTACGGCAGAAGAAGGGATGAGGCTTTCTTT.

Only a few counts were recorded for this clonotype. The rearrangement joins TRBV5-6 to TRBJ1-5; 8 bases line up with TRBD1. This CDR3 spans 14 amino acids. The J segment lost 7 bases and the V segment lost 1 base, leaving 4 bases of the junction unmatched. Germline-derived CDR1 and CDR2 are SGHDT and YYEEEE. The CDR3 bases are TGTGCCAGCAGCTTGTGGACAGGGAGGCAGCCCCAGCATTTT. Protein sequence: CASSLWTGRQPQHF.

This clonotype appeared many times. The CDR3 is CASILSGGGNEQFF. The CDR3 DNA reads TGTGCCAGCATTCTTAGCGGGGGGGGCAATGAGCAGTTCTTC. This sequence joins TRBV6-6 and TRBJ2-1, with 11 bases identical to TRBD2. The CDR3 is made up of 14 amino acids. The ends lost 7 bases at V and 6 bases at J; junction bases unmatched: 5. CDR1 MNHNY and CDR2 SVGAGI come from the germline V gene (reference sequence).